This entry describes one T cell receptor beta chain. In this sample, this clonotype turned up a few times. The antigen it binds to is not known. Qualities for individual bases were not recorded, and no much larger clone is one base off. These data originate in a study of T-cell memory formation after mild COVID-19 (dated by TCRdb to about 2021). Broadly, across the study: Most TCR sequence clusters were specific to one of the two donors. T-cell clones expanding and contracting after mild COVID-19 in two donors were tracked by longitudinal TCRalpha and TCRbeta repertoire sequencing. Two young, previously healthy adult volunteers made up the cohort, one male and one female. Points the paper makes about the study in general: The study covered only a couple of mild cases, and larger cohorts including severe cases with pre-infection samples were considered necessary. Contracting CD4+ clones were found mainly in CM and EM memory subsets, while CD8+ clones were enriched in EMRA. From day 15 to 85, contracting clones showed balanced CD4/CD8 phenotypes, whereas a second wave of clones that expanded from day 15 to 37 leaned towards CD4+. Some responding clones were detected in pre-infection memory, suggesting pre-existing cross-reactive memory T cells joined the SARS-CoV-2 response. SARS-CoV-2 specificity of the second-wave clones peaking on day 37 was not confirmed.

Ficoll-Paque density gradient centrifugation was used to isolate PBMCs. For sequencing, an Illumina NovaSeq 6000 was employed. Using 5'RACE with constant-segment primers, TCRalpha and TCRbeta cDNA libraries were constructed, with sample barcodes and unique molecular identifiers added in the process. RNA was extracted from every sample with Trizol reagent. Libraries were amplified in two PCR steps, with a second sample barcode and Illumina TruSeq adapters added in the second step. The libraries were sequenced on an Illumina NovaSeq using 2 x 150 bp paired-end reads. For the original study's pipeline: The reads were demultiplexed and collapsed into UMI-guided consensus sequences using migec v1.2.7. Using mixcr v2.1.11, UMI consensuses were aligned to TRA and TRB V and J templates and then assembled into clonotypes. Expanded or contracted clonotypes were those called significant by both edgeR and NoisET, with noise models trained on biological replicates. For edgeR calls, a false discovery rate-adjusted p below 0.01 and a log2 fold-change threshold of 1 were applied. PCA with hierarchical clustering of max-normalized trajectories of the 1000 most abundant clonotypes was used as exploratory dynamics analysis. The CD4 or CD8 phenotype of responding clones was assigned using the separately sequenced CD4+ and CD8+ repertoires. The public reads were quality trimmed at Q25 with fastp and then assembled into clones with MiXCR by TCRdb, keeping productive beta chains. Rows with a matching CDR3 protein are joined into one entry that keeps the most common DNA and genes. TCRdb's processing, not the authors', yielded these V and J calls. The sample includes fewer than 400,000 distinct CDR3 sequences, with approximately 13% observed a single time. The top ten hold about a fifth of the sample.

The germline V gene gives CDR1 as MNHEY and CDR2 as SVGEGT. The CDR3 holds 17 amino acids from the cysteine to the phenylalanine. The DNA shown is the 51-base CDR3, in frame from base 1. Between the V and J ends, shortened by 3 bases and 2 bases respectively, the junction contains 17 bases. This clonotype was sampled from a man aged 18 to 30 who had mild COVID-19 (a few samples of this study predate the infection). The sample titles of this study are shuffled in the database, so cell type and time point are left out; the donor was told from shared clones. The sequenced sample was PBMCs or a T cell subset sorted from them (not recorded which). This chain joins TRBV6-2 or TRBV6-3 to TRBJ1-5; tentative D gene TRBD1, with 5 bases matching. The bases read TGTGCCAGCAGTTATCCAACCACAGGCCAGGGCAATCAGCCCCAGCATTTT. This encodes CASSYPTTGQGNQPQHF.